The sequence of this T cell receptor (beta chain) was determined in a study of cytomegalovirus exposure and HLA in healthy donors. At the level of the study: The Caucasian-associated ancestry cluster contained about 80% of the 398 genotyped donors.

Samples came from healthy bone marrow donors. The CDR3 extends over 16 amino acids. The junction had 8 bases not matched to a gene; V was cut back by 2 bases and J by 4 bases. Germline V gives CDR1 SGHRS, CDR2 YFSETQ. The PCR had 60 Vbeta and 13 Jbeta primers. Data came from immunoSEQ multiplex PCR; TCRdb stores just in-frame clones and leaves some out. The data hold roughly 45,000 clones, with roughly 63% observed a single time. Sequenced material: PBMCs. The gene calls are TRBV5-1 and TRBJ2-3, with TRBD1 matching 9 bases. The clonotype originates from a man between 60 and 75 years old in good health and CMV-seropositive. The CDR3 protein is CASSLRDRAGSDTQYF. The CDR3 DNA reads TGCGCCAGCAGCTTAAGGGACAGGGCAGGCTCAGATACGCAGTATTTT.